These 8 T cell receptor beta chains were all obtained from the same sample, sequenced in a study of T-cell reconstitution after alpha-beta-depleted transplantation in children. The TCRbeta library incorporated unique molecular identifiers. TCRdb fed the PCR reads into MiXCR, producing one record per CDR3 protein. The sample contains 500,000 to 750,000 distinct CDR3 sequences, roughly 13% of which appear only once. The sample here was PBMCs, mostly from graft donor cells, taken 360 days after TCRalphabeta/CD19-depleted stem cell transplant. The receptors shown here come from a male patient younger than 18 who had a stem cell transplant for acute myeloid leukemia, so the T cells may come from the graft donor.

The chain links TRBV20-1 to TRBJ2-1; 10 bases line up with TRBD2. Germline loops: CDR1 DFQATT, CDR2 SNEGSKA (reference sequence). CDR3 length: 19 amino acids. The ends lost 3 bases at V and 4 bases at J; junction bases unmatched: 18. The CDR3 protein is CSASVPGLAGALRYNEQFF. The CDR3 nucleotides read TGCAGTGCTAGCGTCCCGGGCCTAGCGGGAGCTTTGAGGTACAATGAGCAGTTCTTC.

This rearrangement joins TRBV15 to TRBJ2-1; TRBD2 is a possible D gene (7 bases). CDR1 is LNHNV and CDR2 is YYDKDF in the germline V gene (reference sequence). V lost 3 bases and J 1 base, leaving 19 bases between the germline ends. This CDR3 is built from 18 residues. For the CDR3, the DNA is TGTGCCACCAGCAGGGGGGGGCTAATAGGGGGGTCCTACAATGAGCAGTTCTTC. Protein product: CATSRGGLIGGSYNEQFF.

This clonotype has a count of ten or more. The V call is TRBV29-1, the J call TRBJ2-5; D is possibly TRBD2 (6 bases). V lost 3 bases and J lost 4, with 12 bases in between. Germline-derived CDR1 and CDR2 are SQVTM and ANQGSEA. CDR3 length: 13 amino acids. In DNA, the CDR3 is TGCAGCGTTGAGGGGGTGGAGGGAGAGACCCAGTACTTC. This translates into CSVEGVEGETQYF.

The J gene is TRBJ2-2, the V gene TRBV4-3; the D call may be TRBD1 or TRBD2 (5 bases each). CDR1 and CDR2 from the germline V gene are LGHNA and YSLEER. With 1 base removed from V and 0 bases from J, the gap between germline ends came to 9 bases. The CDR3 loop spans 16 amino acids. CDR3 in DNA: TGCGCCAGCAGCCAAGCCCCGGGACCGAACACCGGGGAGCTGTTTTTT. It specifies CASSQAPGPNTGELFF.

As concerns this clonotype: It is unclear where the CDR3 begins or ends on the DNA, so no DNA is shown, and the CDR3 is as TCRdb lists it. V usage is TRBV7-2 and J usage is TRBJ1-2; TRBD1 reflects the table's D call only, with no check against the DNA. The length of the CDR3 is 15 amino acids, counting both ends. The germline V gene encodes CDR1 SGHTA and CDR2 FQGNSA. CDR3 sequence: CASSFSGPVHYGYTF.

The gene calls are TRBV9 and TRBJ2-1; D perhaps matches TRBD2 (6 bases). V lost 6 bases, J lost 0 bases, and 16 bases lay in between. This CDR3 comprises 16 residues. In germline, CDR1 is SGDLS, CDR2 YYNGEE. Written as DNA, the CDR3 is TGTGCCAGCAACAAAGTTAGCGGCAGCTCCTACAATGAGCAGTTCTTC. Translating gives CASNKVSGSSYNEQFF.

This clonotype was counted only a few times. The gene calls are TRBV7-9 and TRBJ2-7; D is uncertain. The CDR3 loop spans 14 amino acids. Per the germline V gene, CDR1 is SEHNR and CDR2 is FQNEAQ (reference sequence). V was shortened by 5 bases and J by 1 base, with 12 bases between the two germline ends. CDR3 DNA sequence: TGTGCCAGCAGCCCCCTCCGGTATTCCTACGAGCAGTACTTC. This codes for CASSPLRYSYEQYF.

This clonotype turned up a few times. The V and J genes are TRBV7-9 and TRBJ2-1; possibly TRBD2 for D (5 bases). Trimming removed 0 bases from V and 0 bases from J, with 12 bases in between. The germline V gene encodes CDR1 SEHNR and CDR2 FQNEAQ (reference sequence). The CDR3 length is 17 residues. The CDR3 coding sequence is TGTGCCAGCAGCTTAGCGCCACGGGGAGTCTCCTACAATGAGCAGTTCTTC. Protein sequence: CASSLAPRGVSYNEQFF.